This T cell receptor (beta chain) derives from a study of blood T cell repertoires in COVID-19. The CDR3 is 15 amino acids. CDR1 is SGHRS, CDR2 YFSETQ, per germline. With 0 bases removed from V and 8 bases from J, the gap between germline ends came to 15 bases. The assay was immunoSEQ multiplex PCR, and TCRdb's table has in-frame clones only and misses some. The data show around 180,000 clones, roughly 88% seen once. This sequence originates from a woman in her thirties who had recovered from COVID-19. V gene TRBV5-1 combines with J gene TRBJ2-1, with D maybe TRBD2 (5 bases). What was sequenced was PBMCs or T cells enriched from blood (not recorded which). This CDR3 reads CASSLGATPRDEQFF. The CDR3 coding sequence is TGCGCCAGCAGCTTGGGGGCTACGCCGCGGGATGAGCAGTTCTTC.